Below, 19 T cell receptor beta chains from the same sample are listed, as sequenced in a study of shared clonotypes between healthy human individuals. Produced via immunoSEQ multiplex PCR; TCRdb's table is partial and in-frame only. The repertoire holds 2 million to 2.5 million clones, with 90% to 95% as singletons. Terminally differentiated effector memory CD45RA+ cells were excluded from the naive CD8 cells, which were CD45RO-negative and positively selected for CCR7. The sequenced sample was naive CD8+ T cells from PBMCs. The receptors come from a man between 18 and 29 years old in good health. Some clones in this sample may be carry-over from other donors' samples.

CDR3 amino acids: CASSERQGASSWINYGYTF. CDR3 DNA: TGTGCCAGCAGTGAAAGACAGGGGGCGTCCAGCTGGATAAACTATGGCTACACCTTC. This chain uses TRBV2 with TRBJ1-2, with TRBD1 identical over 10 bases. V trimming: 2 bases; J trimming: 2 bases; junction bases outside the gene matches: 14. The CDR3 sequence is 19 residues long. The V gene's germline CDR1 is SNHLY and CDR2 FYNNEI.

The rearrangement links TRBV18 to TRBJ2-5, with 11 bases matching TRBD2. The V gene's germline CDR1 is KGHSH and CDR2 LQKENI. The CDR3 loop spans 20 amino acids. V gave up 3 bases and J gave up 2 bases; unmatched junction bases: 17. The CDR3 region has the DNA TGTGCCAGCTCACCGAAACCGGGACTAGCGGCAAAAAGTTTACAAGAGACCCAGTACTTC. This codes for CASSPKPGLAAKSLQETQYF.

The chain couples TRBV7-6 to TRBJ1-3; D may be TRBD1 (5 bases). The CDR3 consists of 14 residues. From germline, CDR1 is SGHVS and CDR2 FNYEAQ. V dropped 5 bases and J dropped 1 base, with 9 bases sitting between them. The CDR3 bases are TGTGCCAGCAGCCAGCGGGGGTCTGGAAACACCATATATTTT. As protein: CASSQRGSGNTIYF.

The chain links TRBV7-8 to TRBJ2-7, with a tentative D call TRBD2 (6 bases). The CDR3 totals 15 residues. V dropped 2 bases and J dropped 0 bases, with 11 bases sitting between them. Germline CDR1 is SGHVS and CDR2 is FQNEAQ. The CDR3 sequence: CASSLSSGYSYEQYF. CDR3 in DNA: TGTGCCAGCAGCTTATCGAGCGGGTACTCCTACGAGCAGTACTTC.

This clone has only a few counts. The chain links TRBV27 to TRBJ1-2; D remains unclear. This CDR3 is 11 amino acids long. Trimming stripped 6 bases from V and 8 bases from J, with 10 bases between. CDR1 MNHEY and CDR2 SMNVEV come from the germline V gene (reference sequence). The CDR3: CASREGRGYTF. DNA for the CDR3: TGTGCCAGCAGAGAGGGAAGAGGCTACACCTTC.

This chain links TRBV10-3 with TRBJ1-2; no definite D call. From germline, CDR1 is ENHRY and CDR2 SYGVKD. There are 12 residues in the CDR3. Trimming pared 3 bases from V and 2 bases from J, leaving 4 bases between. The CDR3 DNA reads as TGTGCCATCAGTGAAGGGAACTATGGCTACACCTTC. The encoded protein is CAISEGNYGYTF.

The rearrangement uses TRBV7-6 and TRBJ2-7, with D perhaps TRBD1 or TRBD2 (5 bases each). V lost 4 bases to trimming and J lost 7 bases, with 17 bases between them. This CDR3 region has 14 residues. In germline, CDR1 is SGHVS, CDR2 FNYEAQ. CDR3 protein: CASSSGTEMGEQYF. The CDR3, as DNA: TGTGCCAGCAGCTCTGGGACGGAGATGGGGGAGCAGTACTTC.

J is TRBJ2-7 and V is TRBV7-6; 8 positions agree with TRBD2. The V gene end was trimmed by 5 bases and the J gene end by 4 bases; junction bases not matched to a gene: 10. The CDR3 extends over 15 amino acids. CDR1 and CDR2 from the germline V gene are SGHVS and FNYEAQ. CDR3 DNA: TGTGCCAGCAGCCAGTCGAGCGGGAGTGGGTACGAGCAGTACTTC. It codes for CASSQSSGSGYEQYF.

V usage is TRBV7-6 and J usage is TRBJ2-1, with TRBD1 identical over 8 bases. The CDR3 covers 15 residues. V gave up 5 bases and J gave up 3 bases; unmatched junction bases: 6. From germline, CDR1 is SGHVS and CDR2 FNYEAQ. The CDR3 loop reads CASSRPGQDYNEQFF. DNA of the CDR3: TGTGCCAGCAGCCGCCCGGGACAGGACTACAATGAGCAGTTCTTC.

J is TRBJ1-5 and V is TRBV19; maybe TRBD1 (5 bases). In germline, CDR1 is LNHDA, CDR2 SQIVND (reference sequence). V dropped 5 bases and J dropped 7 bases, with 21 bases sitting between them. The CDR3 covers 16 residues. The CDR3 region is CASSQDSRDPKQPQHF. The CDR3 DNA reads as TGTGCCAGTAGTCAAGATTCCCGGGACCCCAAGCAGCCCCAGCATTTT. The entire variable domain, with the rest obtained from reference TRBV19 and TRBJ1-5, is as follows: DGGITQSPKYLFRKEGQNVTLSCEQNLNHDAMYWYRQDPGQGLRLIYYSQIVNDFQKGDIAEGYSVSREKKESFPLTVTSAQKNPTAFYLCASSQDSRDPKQPQHFGDGTRLSIL.

This chain connects TRBV14 to TRBJ2-7; 13 bases map to TRBD2. Looked up from germline, CDR1 is SGHDN and CDR2 is FVKESK. CDR3 length: 18 amino acids. Germline trimming cut 4 bases from V and 3 bases from J; bases unmatched to any gene: 12. Here the CDR3 DNA reads TGTGCCAGCAGCCGACTAGCGGGAGGCCCGGAGCTGCACTACGAGCAGTACTTC. Its translation: CASSRLAGGPELHYEQYF.

V is TRBV7-9 and J is TRBJ2-1, with 7 bases lining up with TRBD1. Germline CDR1 reads SEHNR; CDR2 reads FQNEAQ (reference sequence). V trimming: 4 bases; J trimming: 5 bases; junction bases outside the gene matches: 17. CDR3 length equals 18 residues. The CDR3 region is CASSSNIRPGQLDNEQFF. The CDR3 region has the DNA TGTGCCAGCAGCTCTAATATCCGACCGGGACAGCTGGACAATGAGCAGTTCTTC.

This chain links TRBV28 with TRBJ1-2; TRBD1 might be the D (5 bases). CDR3 length equals 13 residues. The germline gives CDR1 MDHEN, CDR2 SYDVKM. The V end lost 4 bases, the J end lost 4 bases, and 10 bases lay between the germline ends. CDR3: CASSWAGSYGYTF. CDR3 nucleotides: TGTGCCAGCAGTTGGGCAGGGTCCTATGGCTACACCTTC.

The CDR3 nucleotides are TGTGCCAGCAGCGCGGACAGTCCTGGGGAGCAGTACTTC. As protein: CASSADSPGEQYF. The genes are TRBV9 and TRBJ2-7; the D gene is possibly TRBD1 (6 bases). V shed 3 bases and J shed 7 bases, with 14 bases lying between them. This CDR3 spans 13 amino acids. Looked up from germline, CDR1 is SGDLS and CDR2 is YYNGEE.

This sequence joins TRBV5-4 and TRBJ2-1; D is undetermined. The CDR3 runs to 15 residues. Trimming shortened V by 4 bases and J by 4 bases, and 15 bases separated the two germline ends. Germline V gene sequence: CDR1 SGHNT, CDR2 YYREEE (reference sequence). The CDR3 DNA follows: TGTGCCAGCAGCCTTGGCCCTCCCCAATACAATGAGCAGTTCTTC. Amino acids: CASSLGPPQYNEQFF.

This chain uses TRBV18 with TRBJ2-1, with D tentatively TRBD2 (5 bases). CDR3 length equals 16 residues. The germline V gene has CDR1 KGHSH and CDR2 LQKENI. Trimming left V 3 bases short and J 4 bases short, with 16 bases between. The CDR3 sequence: CASSPSTGLTYNEQFF. The CDR3 bases are TGTGCCAGCTCACCTTCTACCGGACTGACGTACAATGAGCAGTTCTTC.

The chain recombines TRBV27 with TRBJ2-2; the match to TRBD2 covers 9 bases. After removal of 5 bases from V and 5 bases from J, the junction contained 12 bases not matched to a gene. CDR1 is MNHEY and CDR2 is SMNVEV in the germline V gene (reference sequence). The CDR3 runs 17 residues. This CDR3 reads CASSPLRLAEITGELFF. The DNA of the CDR3 is TGTGCCAGCAGTCCCCTCCGACTAGCGGAAATTACCGGGGAGCTGTTTTTT.

This clone was seen once. The rearrangement joins TRBV9 to TRBJ2-3, with D maybe TRBD2 (6 bases). The CDR3 is made up of 13 amino acids. The V end was cut by 7 bases, the J end by 0 bases, with 9 bases between. The germline V gene encodes CDR1 SGDLS and CDR2 YYNGEE. The CDR3 spells CASRDSSTDTQYF. CDR3 DNA: TGTGCCAGCCGGGACTCGAGCACAGATACGCAGTATTTT.

V usage is TRBV14 and J usage is TRBJ1-1; D may be TRBD1 (5 bases). The CDR3 sequence is 16 residues long. The germline V gene encodes CDR1 SGHDN and CDR2 FVKESK. V dropped 4 bases and J dropped 0 bases, with 15 bases sitting between them. CDR3 protein: CASSPIGGTVNTEAFF. DNA of the CDR3: TGTGCCAGCAGCCCCATAGGAGGGACGGTGAACACTGAAGCTTTCTTT.